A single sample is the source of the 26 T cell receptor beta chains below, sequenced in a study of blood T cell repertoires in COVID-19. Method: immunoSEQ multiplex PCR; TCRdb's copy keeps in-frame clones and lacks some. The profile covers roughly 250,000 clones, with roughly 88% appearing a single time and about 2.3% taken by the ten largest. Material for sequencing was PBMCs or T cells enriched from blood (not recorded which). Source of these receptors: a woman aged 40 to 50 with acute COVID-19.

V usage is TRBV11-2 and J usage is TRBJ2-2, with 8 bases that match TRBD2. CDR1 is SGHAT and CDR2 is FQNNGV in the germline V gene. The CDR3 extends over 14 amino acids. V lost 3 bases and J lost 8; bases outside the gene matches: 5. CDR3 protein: CASSFYGGAGELFF. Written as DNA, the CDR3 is TGTGCCAGCAGCTTCTACGGGGGGGCAGGGGAGCTGTTTTTT.

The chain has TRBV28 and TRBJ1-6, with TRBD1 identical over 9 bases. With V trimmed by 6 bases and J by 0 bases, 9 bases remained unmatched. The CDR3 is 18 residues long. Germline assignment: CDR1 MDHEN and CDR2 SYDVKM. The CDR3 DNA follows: TGTGCCAGCAGCCCATTTGGGGGACAGGGCTCCTATAATTCACCCCTCCACTTT. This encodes CASSPFGGQGSYNSPLHF.

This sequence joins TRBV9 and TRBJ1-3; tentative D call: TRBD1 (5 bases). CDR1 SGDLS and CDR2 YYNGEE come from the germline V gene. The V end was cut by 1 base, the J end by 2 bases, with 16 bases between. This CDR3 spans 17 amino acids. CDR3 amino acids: CASSVLPPGTPGNTIYF. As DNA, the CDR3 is TGTGCCAGCAGCGTACTTCCTCCAGGGACTCCTGGAAACACCATATATTTT.

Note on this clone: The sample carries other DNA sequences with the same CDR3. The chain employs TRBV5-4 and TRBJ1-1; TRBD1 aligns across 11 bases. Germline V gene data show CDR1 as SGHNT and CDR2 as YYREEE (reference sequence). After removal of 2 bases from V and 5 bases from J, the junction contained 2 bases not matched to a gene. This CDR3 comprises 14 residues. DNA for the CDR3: TGTGCCAGCAGCTTAGGACAGGGGGCGACTGAAGCTTTCTTT. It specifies CASSLGQGATEAFF.

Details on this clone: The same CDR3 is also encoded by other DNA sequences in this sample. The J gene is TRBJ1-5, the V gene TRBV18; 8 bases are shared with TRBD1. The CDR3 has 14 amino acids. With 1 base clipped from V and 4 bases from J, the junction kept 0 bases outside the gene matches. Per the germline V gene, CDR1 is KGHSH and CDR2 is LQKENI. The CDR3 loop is CASSPRQGNQPQHF. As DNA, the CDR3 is TGTGCCAGCTCACCACGACAGGGGAATCAGCCCCAGCATTTT.

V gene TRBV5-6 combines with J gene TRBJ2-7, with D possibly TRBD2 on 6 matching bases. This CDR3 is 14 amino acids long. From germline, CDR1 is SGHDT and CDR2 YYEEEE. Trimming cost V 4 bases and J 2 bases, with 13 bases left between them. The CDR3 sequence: CASSPGTPPYEQYF. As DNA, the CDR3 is TGTGCCAGCAGCCCCGGGACTCCTCCCTACGAGCAGTACTTC. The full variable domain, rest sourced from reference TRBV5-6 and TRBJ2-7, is DAGVTQSPTHLIKTRGQQVTLRCSPKSGHDTVSWYQQALGQGPQFIFQYYEEEERQRGNFPDRFSGHQFPNYSSELNVNALLLGDSALYLCASSPGTPPYEQYFGPGTRLTVT.

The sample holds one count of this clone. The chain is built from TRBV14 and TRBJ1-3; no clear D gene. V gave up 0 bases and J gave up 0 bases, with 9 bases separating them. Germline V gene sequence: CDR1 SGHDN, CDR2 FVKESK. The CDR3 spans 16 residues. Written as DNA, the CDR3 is TGTGCCAGCAGCCAAGATCGGGTCAGCTCTGGAAACACCATATATTTT. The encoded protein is CASSQDRVSSGNTIYF.

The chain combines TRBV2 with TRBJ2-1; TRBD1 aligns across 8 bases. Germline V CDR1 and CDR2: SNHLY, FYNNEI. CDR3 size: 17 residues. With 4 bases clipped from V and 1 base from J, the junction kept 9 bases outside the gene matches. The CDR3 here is CASSGNAGGESYNEQFF. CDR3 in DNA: TGTGCCAGCAGTGGTAACGCAGGGGGCGAATCCTACAATGAGCAGTTCTTC.

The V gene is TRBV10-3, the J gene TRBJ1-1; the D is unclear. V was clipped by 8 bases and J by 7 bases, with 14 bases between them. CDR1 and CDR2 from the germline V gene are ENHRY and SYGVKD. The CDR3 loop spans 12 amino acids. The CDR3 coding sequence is TGTGCCATCTCTACAGCGGGCCGTGAAGCTTTCTTT. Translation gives CAISTAGREAFF.

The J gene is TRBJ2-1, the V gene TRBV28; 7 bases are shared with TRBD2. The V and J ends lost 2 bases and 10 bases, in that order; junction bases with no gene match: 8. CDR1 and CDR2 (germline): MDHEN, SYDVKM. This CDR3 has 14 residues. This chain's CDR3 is CASSLNGGTGEQFF. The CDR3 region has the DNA TGTGCCAGCAGTTTAAACGGGGGGACCGGCGAGCAGTTCTTC.

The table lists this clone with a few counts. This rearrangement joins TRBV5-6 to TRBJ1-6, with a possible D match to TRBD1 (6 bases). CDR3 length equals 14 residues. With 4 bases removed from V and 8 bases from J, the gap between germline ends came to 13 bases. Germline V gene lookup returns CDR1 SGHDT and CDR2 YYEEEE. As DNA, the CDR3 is TGTGCCAGCAGCGGAACAGGGCTTTATTCACCCCTCCACTTT. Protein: CASSGTGLYSPLHF.

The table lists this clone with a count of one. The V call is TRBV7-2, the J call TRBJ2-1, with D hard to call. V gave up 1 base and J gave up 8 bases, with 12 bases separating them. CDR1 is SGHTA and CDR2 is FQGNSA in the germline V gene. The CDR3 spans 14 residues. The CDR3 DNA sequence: TGTGCCAGCAGCTTAGAGACTGCTATAGATGAGCAGTTCTTC. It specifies CASSLETAIDEQFF.

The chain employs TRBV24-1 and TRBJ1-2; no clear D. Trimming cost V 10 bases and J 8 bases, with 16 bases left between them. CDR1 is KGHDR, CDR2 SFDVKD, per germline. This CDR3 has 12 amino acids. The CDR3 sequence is CATSTEVGGYTF. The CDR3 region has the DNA TGTGCCACTTCGACCGAGGTCGGGGGCTACACCTTC.

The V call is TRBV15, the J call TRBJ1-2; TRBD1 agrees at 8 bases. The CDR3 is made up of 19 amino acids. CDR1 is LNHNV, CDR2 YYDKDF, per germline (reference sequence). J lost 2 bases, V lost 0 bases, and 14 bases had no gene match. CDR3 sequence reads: CATSRDGGTGPYLNYGYTF. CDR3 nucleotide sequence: TGTGCCACCAGCAGAGATGGTGGGACAGGCCCATATTTGAACTATGGCTACACCTTC.

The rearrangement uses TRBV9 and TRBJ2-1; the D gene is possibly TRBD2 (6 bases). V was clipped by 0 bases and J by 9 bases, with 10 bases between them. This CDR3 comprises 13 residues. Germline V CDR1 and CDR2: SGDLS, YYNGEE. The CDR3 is CASSVGRVGEQFF. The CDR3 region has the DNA TGTGCCAGCAGCGTAGGGAGGGTTGGTGAGCAGTTCTTC.

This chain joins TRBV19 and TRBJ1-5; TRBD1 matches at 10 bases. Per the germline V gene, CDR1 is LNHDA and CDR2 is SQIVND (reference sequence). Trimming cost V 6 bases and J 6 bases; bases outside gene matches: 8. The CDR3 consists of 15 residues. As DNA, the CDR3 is TGTGCCAGTAGCTCGGACAGGGGGGCGGTTCAGCCCCAGCATTTT. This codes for CASSSDRGAVQPQHF.

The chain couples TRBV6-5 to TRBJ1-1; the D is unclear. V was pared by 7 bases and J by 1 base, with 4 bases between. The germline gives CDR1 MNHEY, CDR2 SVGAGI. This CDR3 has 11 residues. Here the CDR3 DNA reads TGTGCCAGCACCCAGAACACTGAAGCTTTCTTT. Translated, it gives CASTQNTEAFF.

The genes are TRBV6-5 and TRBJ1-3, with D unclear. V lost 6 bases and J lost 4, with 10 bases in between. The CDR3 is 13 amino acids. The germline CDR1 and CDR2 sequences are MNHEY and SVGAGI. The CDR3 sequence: CASRGPWGNTIYF. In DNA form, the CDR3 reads TGTGCCAGCAGGGGCCCCTGGGGAAACACCATATATTTT.

The CDR3 sequence is CATSRGNRAGTDTQYF. CDR3 bases: TGTGCCACCAGCAGAGGTAACAGGGCCGGCACAGATACGCAGTATTTT. The V and J genes are TRBV15 and TRBJ2-3, with D possibly being TRBD1 (6 bases). Germline CDR1 and CDR2: LNHNV and YYDKDF (reference sequence). This CDR3 is 16 amino acids long. V was pared by 1 base and J by 1 base, with 12 bases between.

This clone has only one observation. CDR3 protein: CATSDPGTRYGYTF. CDR3 coding DNA: TGTGCCACCAGTGACCCCGGGACACGATATGGCTACACCTTC. This chain uses TRBV24-1 with TRBJ1-2; possible D gene TRBD1, 6 bases. Germline CDR1 reads KGHDR; CDR2 reads SFDVKD. The CDR3 is 14 amino acids. Between the trimmed V and J ends, which lost 4 bases and 5 bases, there was a span of 13 bases.

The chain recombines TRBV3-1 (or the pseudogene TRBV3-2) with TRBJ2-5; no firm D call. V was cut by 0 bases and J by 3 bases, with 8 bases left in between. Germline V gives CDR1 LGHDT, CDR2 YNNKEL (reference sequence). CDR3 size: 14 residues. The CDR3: CASSQDRSEETQYF. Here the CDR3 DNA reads TGTGCCAGCAGCCAAGACCGCAGCGAAGAGACCCAGTACTTC.

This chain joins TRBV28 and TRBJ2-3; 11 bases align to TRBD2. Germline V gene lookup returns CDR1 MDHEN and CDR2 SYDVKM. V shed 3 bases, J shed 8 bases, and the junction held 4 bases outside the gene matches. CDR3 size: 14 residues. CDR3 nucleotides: TGTGCCAGCAGTTTTAGCGGGGGGGCCGCTACGCAGTATTTT. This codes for CASSFSGGAATQYF.

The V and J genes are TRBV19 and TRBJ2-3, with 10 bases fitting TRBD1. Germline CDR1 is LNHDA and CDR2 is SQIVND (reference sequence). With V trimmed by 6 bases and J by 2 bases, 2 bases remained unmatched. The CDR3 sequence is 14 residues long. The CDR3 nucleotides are TGTGCCAGTAGGGGACAGGGGAACACAGATACGCAGTATTTT. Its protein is CASRGQGNTDTQYF.

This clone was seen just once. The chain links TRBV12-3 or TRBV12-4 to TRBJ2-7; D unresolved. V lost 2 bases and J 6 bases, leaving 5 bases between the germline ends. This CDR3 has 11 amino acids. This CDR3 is CASSLRGEQYF. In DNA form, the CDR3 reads TGTGCCAGCAGTTTAAGAGGCGAGCAGTACTTC.

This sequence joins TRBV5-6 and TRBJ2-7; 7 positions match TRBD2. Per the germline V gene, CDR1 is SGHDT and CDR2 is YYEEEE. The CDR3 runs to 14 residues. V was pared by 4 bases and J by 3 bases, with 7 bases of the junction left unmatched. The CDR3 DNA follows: TGTGCCAGCAGCCTAAGGGGAGGGTACTACGAGCAGTACTTC. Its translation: CASSLRGGYYEQYF.

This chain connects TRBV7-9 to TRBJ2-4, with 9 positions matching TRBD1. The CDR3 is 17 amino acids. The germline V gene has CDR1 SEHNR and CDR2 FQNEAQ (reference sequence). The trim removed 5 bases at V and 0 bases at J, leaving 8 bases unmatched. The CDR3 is CASSARDRGIAKNIQYF. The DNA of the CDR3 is TGTGCCAGCAGCGCGCGTGACAGGGGGATAGCCAAAAACATTCAGTACTTC.